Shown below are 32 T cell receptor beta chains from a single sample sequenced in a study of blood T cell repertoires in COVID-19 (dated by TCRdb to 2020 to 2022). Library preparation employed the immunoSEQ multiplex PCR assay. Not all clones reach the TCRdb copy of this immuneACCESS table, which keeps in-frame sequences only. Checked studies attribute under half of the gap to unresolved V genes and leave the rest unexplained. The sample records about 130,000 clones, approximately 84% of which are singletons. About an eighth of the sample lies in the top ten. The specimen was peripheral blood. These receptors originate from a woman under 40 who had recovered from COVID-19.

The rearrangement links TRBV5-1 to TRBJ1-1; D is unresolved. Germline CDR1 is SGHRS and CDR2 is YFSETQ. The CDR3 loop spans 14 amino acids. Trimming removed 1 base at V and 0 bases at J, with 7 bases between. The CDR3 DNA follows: TGCGCCAGCAGCTTGTCGGGGATGAACACTGAAGCTTTCTTT. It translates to CASSLSGMNTEAFF.

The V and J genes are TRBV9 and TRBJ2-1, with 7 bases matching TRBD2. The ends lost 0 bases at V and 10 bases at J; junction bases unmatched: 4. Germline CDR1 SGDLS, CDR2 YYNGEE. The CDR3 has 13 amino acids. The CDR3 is CASSVGQAGEQFF. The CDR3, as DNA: TGTGCCAGCAGCGTAGGTCAAGCGGGAGAGCAGTTCTTC.

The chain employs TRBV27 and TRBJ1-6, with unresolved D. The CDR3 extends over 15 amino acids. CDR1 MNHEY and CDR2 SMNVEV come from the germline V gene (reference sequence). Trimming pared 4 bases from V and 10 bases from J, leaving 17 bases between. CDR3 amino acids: CASSSPEGLKSPLHF. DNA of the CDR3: TGTGCCAGCAGTTCCCCGGAGGGATTAAAATCACCCCTCCACTTT.

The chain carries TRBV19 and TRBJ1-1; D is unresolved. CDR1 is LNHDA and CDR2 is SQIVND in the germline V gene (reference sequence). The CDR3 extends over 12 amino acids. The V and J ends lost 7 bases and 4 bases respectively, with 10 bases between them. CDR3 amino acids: CASMSVSTEAFF. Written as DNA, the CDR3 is TGTGCCAGTATGAGCGTTAGCACTGAAGCTTTCTTT.

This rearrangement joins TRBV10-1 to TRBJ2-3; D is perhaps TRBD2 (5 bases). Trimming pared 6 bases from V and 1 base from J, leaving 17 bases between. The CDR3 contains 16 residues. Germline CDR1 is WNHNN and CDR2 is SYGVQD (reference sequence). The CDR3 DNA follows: TGCGCCAGCAGCGATGGACCGGGGTTGGGCACAGATACGCAGTATTTT. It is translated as CASSDGPGLGTDTQYF.

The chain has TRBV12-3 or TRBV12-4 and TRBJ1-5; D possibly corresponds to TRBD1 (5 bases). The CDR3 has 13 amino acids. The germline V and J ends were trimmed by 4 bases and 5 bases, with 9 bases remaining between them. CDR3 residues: CASSWGEYQPQHF. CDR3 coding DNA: TGTGCCAGCAGTTGGGGCGAGTATCAGCCCCAGCATTTT.

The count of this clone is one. CDR3 in DNA: TGTGCCATCTCTCGGGACAGGGGAGACTACGAGCAGTACTTC. Amino acids: CAISRDRGDYEQYF. This chain connects TRBV10-3 to TRBJ2-7, with 10 bases fitting TRBD1. J lost 3 bases, V lost 8 bases, and 7 bases had no gene match. Per the germline V gene, CDR1 is ENHRY and CDR2 is SYGVKD. The CDR3 has 14 amino acids.

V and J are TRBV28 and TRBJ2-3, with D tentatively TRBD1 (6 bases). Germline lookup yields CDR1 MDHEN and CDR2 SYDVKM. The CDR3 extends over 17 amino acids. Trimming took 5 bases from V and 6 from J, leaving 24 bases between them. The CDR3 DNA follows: TGTGCCAGCAGTGACCGAACCGGGACAAAATTAGGGGATACGCAGTATTTT. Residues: CASSDRTGTKLGDTQYF. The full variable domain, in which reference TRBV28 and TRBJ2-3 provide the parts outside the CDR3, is DVKVTQSSRYLVKRTGEKVFLECVQDMDHENMFWYRQDPGLGLRLIYFSYDVKMKEKGDIPEGYSVSREKKERFSLILESASTNQTSMYLCASSDRTGTKLGDTQYFGPGTRLTVL.

CDR3 region: CASSKRTSVFGELFF. As DNA, the CDR3 is TGTGCCAGCAGTAAACGGACTAGCGTCTTTGGGGAGCTGTTTTTT. The chain recombines TRBV6-5 with TRBJ2-2; TRBD2 matches 9 bases. This CDR3 contains 15 residues. Per germline, CDR1 MNHEY and CDR2 SVGAGI. Unmatched junction bases numbered 9, after V lost 5 bases and J lost 8 bases.

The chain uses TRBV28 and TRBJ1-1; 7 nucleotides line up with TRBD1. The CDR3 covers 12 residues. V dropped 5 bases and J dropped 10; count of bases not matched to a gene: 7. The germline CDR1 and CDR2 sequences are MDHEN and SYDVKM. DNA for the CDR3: TGTGCCAGCAGTCAATCGACAGGGTTAGCTTTCTTT. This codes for CASSQSTGLAFF.

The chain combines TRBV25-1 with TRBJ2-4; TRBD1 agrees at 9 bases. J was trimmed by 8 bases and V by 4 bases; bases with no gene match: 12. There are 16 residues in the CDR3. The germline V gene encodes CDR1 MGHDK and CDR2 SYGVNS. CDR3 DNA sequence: TGTGCCAGCAGTGTAATGGGGACAGGGAGAATGGACATTCAGTACTTC. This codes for CASSVMGTGRMDIQYF.

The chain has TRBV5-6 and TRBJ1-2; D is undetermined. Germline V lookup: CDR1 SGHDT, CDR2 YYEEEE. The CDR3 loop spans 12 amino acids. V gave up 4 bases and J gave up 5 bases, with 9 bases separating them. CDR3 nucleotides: TGTGCCAGCAGCCTACGGCGGTATGGCTACACCTTC. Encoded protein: CASSLRRYGYTF.

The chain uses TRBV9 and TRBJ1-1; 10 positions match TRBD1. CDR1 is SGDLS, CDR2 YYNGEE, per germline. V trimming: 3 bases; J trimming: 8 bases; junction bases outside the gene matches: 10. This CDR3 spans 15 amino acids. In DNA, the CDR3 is TGTGCCAGCAGCGAAGTGACAGGGGGCGCCCCGGAAGCTTTCTTT. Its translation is CASSEVTGGAPEAFF.

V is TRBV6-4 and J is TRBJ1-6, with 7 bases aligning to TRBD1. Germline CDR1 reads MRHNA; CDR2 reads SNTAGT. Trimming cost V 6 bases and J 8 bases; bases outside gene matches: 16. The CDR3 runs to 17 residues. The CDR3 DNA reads TGTGCCAGCAGGACAACAGGGGCCGCTCCCAGGGATTCACCCCTCCACTTT. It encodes CASRTTGAAPRDSPLHF.

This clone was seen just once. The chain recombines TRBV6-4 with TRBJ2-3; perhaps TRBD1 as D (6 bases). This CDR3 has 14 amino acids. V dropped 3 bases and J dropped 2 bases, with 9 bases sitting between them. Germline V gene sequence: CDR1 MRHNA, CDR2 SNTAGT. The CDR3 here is CASSEGQNTDTQYF. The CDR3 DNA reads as TGTGCCAGCAGTGAGGGACAAAACACAGATACGCAGTATTTT.

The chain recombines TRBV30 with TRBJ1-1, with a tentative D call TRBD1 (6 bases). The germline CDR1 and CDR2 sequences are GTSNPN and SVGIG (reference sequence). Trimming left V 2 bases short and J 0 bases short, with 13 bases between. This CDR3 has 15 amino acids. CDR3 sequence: CAWSPSGTMNTEAFF. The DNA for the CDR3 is TGTGCCTGGAGTCCGTCCGGGACAATGAACACTGAAGCTTTCTTT.

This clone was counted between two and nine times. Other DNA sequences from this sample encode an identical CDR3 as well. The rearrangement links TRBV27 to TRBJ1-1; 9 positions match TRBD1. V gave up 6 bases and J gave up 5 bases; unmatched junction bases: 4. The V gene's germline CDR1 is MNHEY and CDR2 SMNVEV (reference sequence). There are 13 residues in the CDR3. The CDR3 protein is CASSLQGATEAFF. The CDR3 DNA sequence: TGTGCCAGCAGCTTACAGGGGGCGACTGAAGCTTTCTTT.

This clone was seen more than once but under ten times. DNA for the CDR3: TGTGCCAGCAGCACCGAGCGGGGTGCGAACACCGGGGAGCTGTTTTTT. This codes for CASSTERGANTGELFF. The chain has TRBV9 and TRBJ2-2; 7 nucleotides line up with TRBD2. Germline CDR1 is SGDLS and CDR2 is YYNGEE. CDR3 length: 16 amino acids. After removal of 4 bases from V and 0 bases from J, the junction contained 6 bases not matched to a gene.

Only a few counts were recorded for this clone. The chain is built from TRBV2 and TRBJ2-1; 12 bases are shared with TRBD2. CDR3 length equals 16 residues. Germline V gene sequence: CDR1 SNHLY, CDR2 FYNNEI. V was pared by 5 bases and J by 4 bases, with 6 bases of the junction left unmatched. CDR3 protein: CASSTGLAGIYNEQFF. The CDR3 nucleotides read TGTGCCAGCAGTACCGGACTAGCGGGGATTTACAATGAGCAGTTCTTC.

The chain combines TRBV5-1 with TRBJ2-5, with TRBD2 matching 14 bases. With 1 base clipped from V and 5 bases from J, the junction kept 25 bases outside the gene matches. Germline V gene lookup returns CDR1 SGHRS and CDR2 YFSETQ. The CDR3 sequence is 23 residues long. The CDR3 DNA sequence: TGCGCCAGCAGCTTGTCCAGGACCGGACTAGCGGGGGGCCAGGGGGGAAAACCGGAGACCCAGTACTTC. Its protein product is CASSLSRTGLAGGQGGKPETQYF. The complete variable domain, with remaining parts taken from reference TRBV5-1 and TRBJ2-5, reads KAGVTQTPRYLIKTRGQQVTLSCSPISGHRSVSWYQQTPGQGLQFLFEYFSETQRNKGNFPGRFSGRQFSNSRSEMNVSTLELGDSALYLCASSLSRTGLAGGQGGKPETQYFGPGTRLLVL.

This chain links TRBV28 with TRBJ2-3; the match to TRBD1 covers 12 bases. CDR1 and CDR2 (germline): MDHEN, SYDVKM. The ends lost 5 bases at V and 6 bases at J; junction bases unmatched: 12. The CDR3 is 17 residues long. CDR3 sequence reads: CASSHTPGTGGMDTQYF. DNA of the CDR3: TGTGCCAGCAGTCACACCCCCGGGACAGGGGGCATGGATACGCAGTATTTT.

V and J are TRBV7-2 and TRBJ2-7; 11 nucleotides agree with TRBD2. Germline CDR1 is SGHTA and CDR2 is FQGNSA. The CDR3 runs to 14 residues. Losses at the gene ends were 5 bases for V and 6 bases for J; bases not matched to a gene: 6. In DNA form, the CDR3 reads TGTGCCAGCAGCCCTAGCGGGGGGTCTGGCGAGCAGTACTTC. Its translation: CASSPSGGSGEQYF. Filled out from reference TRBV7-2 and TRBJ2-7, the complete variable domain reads GAGVSQSPSNKVTEKGKDVELRCDPISGHTALYWYRQSLGQGLEFLIYFQGNSAPDKSGLPSDRFSAERTGGSVSTLTIQRTQQEDSAVYLCASSPSGGSGEQYFGPGTRLTVT.

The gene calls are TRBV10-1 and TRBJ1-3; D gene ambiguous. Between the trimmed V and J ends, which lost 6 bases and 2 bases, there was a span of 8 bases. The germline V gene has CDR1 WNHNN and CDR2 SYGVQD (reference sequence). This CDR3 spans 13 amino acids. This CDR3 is CASRSDPGNTIYF. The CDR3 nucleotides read TGCGCCAGCAGAAGCGACCCTGGAAACACCATATATTTT.

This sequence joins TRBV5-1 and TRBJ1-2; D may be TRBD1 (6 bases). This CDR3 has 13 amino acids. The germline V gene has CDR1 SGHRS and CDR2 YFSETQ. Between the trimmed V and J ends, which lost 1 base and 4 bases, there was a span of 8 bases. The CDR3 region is CASSLQGLYGYTF. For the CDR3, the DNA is TGCGCCAGCAGCTTGCAGGGGCTCTATGGCTACACCTTC.

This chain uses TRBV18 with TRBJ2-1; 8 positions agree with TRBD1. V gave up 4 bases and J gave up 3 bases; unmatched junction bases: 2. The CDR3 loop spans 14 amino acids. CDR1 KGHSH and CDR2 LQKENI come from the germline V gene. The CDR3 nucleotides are TGTGCCAGCTCACTCACAGGGGGCTACAATGAGCAGTTCTTC. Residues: CASSLTGGYNEQFF.

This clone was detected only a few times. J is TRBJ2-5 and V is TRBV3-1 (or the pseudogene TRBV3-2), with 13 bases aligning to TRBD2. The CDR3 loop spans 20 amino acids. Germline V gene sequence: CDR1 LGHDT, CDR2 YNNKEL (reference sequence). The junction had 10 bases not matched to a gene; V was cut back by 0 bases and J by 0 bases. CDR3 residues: CASSQDPLAGGPSNQETQYF. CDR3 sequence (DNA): TGTGCCAGCAGCCAAGATCCACTAGCGGGAGGGCCAAGCAACCAAGAGACCCAGTACTTC.

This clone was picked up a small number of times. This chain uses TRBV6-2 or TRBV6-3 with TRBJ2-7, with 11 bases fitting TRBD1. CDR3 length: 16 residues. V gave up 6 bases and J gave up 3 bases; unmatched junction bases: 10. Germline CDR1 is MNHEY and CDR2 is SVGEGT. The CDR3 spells CASSPLTGTGGYEQYF. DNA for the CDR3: TGTGCCAGCAGCCCTCTCACCGGGACAGGGGGCTACGAGCAGTACTTC.

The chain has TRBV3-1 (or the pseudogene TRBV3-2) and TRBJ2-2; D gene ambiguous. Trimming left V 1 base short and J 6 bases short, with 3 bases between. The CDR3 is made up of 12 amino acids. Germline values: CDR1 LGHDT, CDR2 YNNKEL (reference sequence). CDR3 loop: CASSQVSGELFF. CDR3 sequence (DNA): TGTGCCAGCAGCCAAGTATCCGGGGAGCTGTTTTTT.

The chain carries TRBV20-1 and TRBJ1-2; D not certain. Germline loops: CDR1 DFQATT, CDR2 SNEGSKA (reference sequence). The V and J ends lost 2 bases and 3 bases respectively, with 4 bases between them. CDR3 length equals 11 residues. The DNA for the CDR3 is TGCAGTGCTAGAACTGACTATGGCTACACCTTC. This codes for CSARTDYGYTF.

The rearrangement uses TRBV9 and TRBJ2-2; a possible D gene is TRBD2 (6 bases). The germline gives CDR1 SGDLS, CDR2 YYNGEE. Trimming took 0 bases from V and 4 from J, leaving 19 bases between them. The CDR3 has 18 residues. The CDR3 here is CASSVGRRGGTGTGELFF. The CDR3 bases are TGTGCCAGCAGCGTAGGTCGAAGGGGCGGGACTGGCACCGGGGAGCTGTTTTTT.

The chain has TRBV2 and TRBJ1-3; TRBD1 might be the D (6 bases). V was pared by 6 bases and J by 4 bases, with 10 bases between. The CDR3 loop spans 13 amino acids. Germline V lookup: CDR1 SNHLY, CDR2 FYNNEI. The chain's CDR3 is CASSTGTGNTIYF. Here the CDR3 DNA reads TGTGCCAGCAGCACCGGGACAGGAAACACCATATATTTT.

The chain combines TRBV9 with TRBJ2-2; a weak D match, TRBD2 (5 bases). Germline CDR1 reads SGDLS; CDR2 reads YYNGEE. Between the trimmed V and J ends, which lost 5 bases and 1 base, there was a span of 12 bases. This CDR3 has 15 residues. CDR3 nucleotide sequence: TGTGCCAGCAGTTCGTTGAGGGAGAACACCGGGGAGCTGTTTTTT. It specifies CASSSLRENTGELFF. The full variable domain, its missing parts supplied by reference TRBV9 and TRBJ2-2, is DSGVTQTPKHLITATGQRVTLRCSPRSGDLSVYWYQQSLDQGLQFLIQYYNGEERAKGNILERFSAQQFPDLHSELNLSSLELGDSALYFCASSSLRENTGELFFGEGSRLTVL.